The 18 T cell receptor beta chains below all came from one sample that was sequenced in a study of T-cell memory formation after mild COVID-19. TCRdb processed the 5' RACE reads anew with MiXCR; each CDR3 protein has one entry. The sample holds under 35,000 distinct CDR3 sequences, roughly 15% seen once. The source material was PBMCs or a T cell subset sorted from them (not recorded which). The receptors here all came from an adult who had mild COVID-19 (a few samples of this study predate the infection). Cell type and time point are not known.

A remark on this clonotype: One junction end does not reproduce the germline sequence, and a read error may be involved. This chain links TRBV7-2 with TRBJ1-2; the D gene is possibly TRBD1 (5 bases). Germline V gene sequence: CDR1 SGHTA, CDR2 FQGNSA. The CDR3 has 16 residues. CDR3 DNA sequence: TGTGCCAGCAGTCTCGGGACGGACAAAGTTTCTAGAAAACTTTCCTTC. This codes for CASSLGTDKVSRKLSF.

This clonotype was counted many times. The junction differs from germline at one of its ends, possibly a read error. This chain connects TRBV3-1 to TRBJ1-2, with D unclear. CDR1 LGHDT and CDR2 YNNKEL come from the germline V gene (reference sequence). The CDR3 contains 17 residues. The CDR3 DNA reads TGTGCCAGCAACCAAAATACCCGACGGAATTCTAACTATGGCTACACCTTC. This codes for CASNQNTRRNSNYGYTF.

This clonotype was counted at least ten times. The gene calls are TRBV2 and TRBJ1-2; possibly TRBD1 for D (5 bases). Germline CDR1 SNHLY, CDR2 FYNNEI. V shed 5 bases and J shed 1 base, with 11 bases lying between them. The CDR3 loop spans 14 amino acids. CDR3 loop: CASSPREFNYGYTF. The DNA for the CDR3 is TGTGCCAGCAGTCCCAGGGAATTTAACTATGGCTACACCTTC.

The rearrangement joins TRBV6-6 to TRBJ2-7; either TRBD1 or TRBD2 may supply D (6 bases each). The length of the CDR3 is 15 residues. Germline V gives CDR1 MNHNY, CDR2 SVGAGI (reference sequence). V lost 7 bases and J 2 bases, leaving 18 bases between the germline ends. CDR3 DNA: TGTGCCAGCACTCCGGGTGGAGGGGGGCCCTACGAGCAGTACTTC. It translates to CASTPGGGGPYEQYF.

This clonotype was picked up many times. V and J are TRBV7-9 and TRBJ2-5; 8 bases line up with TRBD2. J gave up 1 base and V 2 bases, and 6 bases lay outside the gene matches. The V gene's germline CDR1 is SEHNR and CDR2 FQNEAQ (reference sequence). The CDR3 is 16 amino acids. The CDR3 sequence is CASSLISAGGQETQYF. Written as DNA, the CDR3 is TGTGCCAGCAGCTTAATCAGCGCGGGGGGCCAAGAGACCCAGTACTTC.

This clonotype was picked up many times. CDR3 sequence (DNA): TGCGCCAGCAGCTTGGCGGAGGGTACGGTAAAAGAGACCCAGTACTTC. This translates into CASSLAEGTVKETQYF. The J gene is TRBJ2-5, the V gene TRBV5-1, with D possibly matching TRBD2 (6 bases). Germline CDR1 reads SGHRS; CDR2 reads YFSETQ. Trimming cost V 0 bases and J 3 bases, with 15 bases left between them. The CDR3 sequence is 16 residues long.

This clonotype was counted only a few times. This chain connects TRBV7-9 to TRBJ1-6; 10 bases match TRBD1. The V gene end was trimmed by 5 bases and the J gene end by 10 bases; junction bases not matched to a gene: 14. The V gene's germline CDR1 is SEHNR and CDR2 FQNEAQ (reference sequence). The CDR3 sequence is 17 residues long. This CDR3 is CASSPPGQGPLGSPLHF. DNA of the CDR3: TGTGCCAGCAGCCCTCCGGGACAGGGGCCTTTAGGATCACCCCTCCACTTT. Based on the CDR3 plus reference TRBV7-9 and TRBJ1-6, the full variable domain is DTGVSQNPRHKITKRGQNVTFRCDPISEHNRLYWYRQTLGQGPEFLTYFQNEAQLEKSRLLSDRFSAERPKGSFSTLEIQRTEQGDSAMYLCASSPPGQGPLGSPLHFGNGTRLTVT.

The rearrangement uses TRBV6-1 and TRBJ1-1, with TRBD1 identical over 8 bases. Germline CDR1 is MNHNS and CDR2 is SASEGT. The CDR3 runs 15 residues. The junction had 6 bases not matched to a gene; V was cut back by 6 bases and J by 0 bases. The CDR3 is CASRGDRPMNTEAFF. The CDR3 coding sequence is TGTGCCAGCAGGGGGGACAGGCCGATGAACACTGAAGCTTTCTTT.

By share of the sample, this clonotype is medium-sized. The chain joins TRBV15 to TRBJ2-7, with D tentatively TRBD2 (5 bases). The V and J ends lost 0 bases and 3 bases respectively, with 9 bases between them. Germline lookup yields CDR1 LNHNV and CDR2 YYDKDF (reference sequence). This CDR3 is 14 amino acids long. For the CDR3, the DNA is TGTGCCACCAGCAGAGACCGGGGTAGCTACGAGCAGTACTTC. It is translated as CATSRDRGSYEQYF.

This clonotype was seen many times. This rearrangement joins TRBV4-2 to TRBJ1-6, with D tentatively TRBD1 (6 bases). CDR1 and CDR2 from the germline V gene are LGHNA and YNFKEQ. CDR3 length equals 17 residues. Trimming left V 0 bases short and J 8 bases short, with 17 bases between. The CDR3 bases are TGTGCCAGCAGCCAAGAGTTTGACGGGGGCACGTATTCACCCCTCCACTTT. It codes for CASSQEFDGGTYSPLHF.

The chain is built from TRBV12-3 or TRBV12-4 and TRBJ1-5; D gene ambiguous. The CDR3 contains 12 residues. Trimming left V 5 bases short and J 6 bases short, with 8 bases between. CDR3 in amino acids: CASSTPGQPQHF. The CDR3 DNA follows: TGTGCCAGCAGTACCCCCGGTCAGCCCCAGCATTTT.

Here the CDR3 DNA reads TGTGCCACCAGCAGAGGGGGACAGGGCGGTCAGCCCCAGCATTTT. This sequence encodes CATSRGGQGGQPQHF. This rearrangement joins TRBV15 to TRBJ1-5, with 9 bases matching TRBD1. Germline V gene data show CDR1 as LNHNV and CDR2 as YYDKDF (reference sequence). The CDR3 is made up of 15 amino acids. V lost 1 base and J lost 6; bases outside the gene matches: 4.

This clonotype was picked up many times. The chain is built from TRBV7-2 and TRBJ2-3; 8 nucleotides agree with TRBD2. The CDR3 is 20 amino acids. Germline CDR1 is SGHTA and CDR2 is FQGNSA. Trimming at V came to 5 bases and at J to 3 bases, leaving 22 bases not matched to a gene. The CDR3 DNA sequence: TGTGCCAGCAGCGCCCGGGGGAAGCGGGAGCAAGATCCCACGACAGATACGCAGTATTTT. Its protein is CASSARGKREQDPTTDTQYF.

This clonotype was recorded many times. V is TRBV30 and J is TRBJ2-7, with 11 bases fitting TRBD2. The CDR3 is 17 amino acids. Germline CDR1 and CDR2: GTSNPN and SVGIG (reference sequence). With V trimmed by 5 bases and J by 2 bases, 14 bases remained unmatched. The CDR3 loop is CAWGPPPTSGTPYEQYF. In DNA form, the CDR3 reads TGTGCCTGGGGCCCTCCACCGACTAGCGGGACGCCCTACGAGCAGTACTTC.

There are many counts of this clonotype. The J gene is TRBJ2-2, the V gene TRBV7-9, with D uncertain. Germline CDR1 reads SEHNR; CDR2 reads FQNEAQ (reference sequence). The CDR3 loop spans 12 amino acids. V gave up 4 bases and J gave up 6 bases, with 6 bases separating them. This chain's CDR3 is CASSYRAGELFF. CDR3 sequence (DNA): TGTGCCAGCAGCTACAGAGCCGGGGAGCTGTTTTTT.

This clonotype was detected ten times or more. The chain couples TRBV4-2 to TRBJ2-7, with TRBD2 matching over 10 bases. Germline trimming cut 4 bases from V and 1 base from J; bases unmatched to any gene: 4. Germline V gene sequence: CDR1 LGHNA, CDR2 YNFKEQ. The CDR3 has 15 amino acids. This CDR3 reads CASSRGTSDSYEQYF. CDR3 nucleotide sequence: TGTGCCAGCAGCCGTGGGACTAGCGATTCCTACGAGCAGTACTTC.

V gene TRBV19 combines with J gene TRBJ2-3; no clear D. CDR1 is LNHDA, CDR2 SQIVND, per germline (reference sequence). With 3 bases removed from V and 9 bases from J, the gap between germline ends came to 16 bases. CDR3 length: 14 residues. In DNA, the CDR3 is TGTGCCAGTAGTATGGCCCCCGATTCGAAGACGCAGTATTTT. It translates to CASSMAPDSKTQYF.

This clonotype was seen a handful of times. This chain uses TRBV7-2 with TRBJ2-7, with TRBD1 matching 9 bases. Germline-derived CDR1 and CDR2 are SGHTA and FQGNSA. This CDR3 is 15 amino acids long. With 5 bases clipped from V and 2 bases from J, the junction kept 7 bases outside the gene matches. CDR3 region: CASSPPGQGAYEQYF. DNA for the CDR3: TGTGCCAGCAGCCCACCGGGACAGGGAGCCTACGAGCAGTACTTC.